This TCR beta chain is drawn from a study of T cells in Graves' hyperthyroidism and ophthalmopathy. This CDR3 is 17 amino acids long. Germline V CDR1 and CDR2: SEHNR, FQNEAQ (reference sequence). Trimming cost V 5 bases and J 5 bases, with 24 bases left between them. RNA transcripts were the template for amplifying TCR beta CDR3 regions. The HTBI primer set drove a first-round RT-PCR of the TCR CDR3. TCRdb redid the calling of the multiplex PCR reads with MiXCR, one entry per CDR3 protein. Seen here are nearly 750,000 distinct CDR3 sequences, over 35% observed once, and the top ten hold around 31%. Sequenced: blood. V gene TRBV7-9 combines with J gene TRBJ1-1, with D unresolved. This TCR was recovered from a middle-aged woman with Graves' hyperthyroidism. The CDR3 sequence is CASSTQLGPFTPTEAFF. CDR3 DNA sequence: TGTGCCAGCAGCACCCAGTTAGGTCCATTTACCCCGACTGAAGCTTTCTTT.